The 9 T cell receptor beta chains listed next were all sequenced from one sample in a study of cytomegalovirus exposure and HLA in healthy donors. The PCR was carried out with 60 Vbeta primers and 13 Jbeta primers. Assay: immunoSEQ multiplex PCR; the TCRdb copy retains only in-frame clones and omits some. Here the sample spans around 150,000 clones, 70% to 85% being singletons. Specimen: PBMCs. These receptors originate from a man in his forties in good health and CMV-seronegative.

The genes are TRBV4-2 and TRBJ2-7, with D possibly matching TRBD2 (5 bases). CDR1 and CDR2 from the germline V gene are LGHNA and YNFKEQ. V lost 0 bases, J lost 4 bases, and 7 bases lay in between. The CDR3 has 13 residues. CDR3 nucleotide sequence: TGTGCCAGCAGCCAAGAGACGGGGTACGAGCAGTACTTC. Encoded protein: CASSQETGYEQYF.

This clone was seen a single time. The chain has TRBV19 and TRBJ2-3; the match to TRBD2 covers 8 bases. This CDR3 region has 14 residues. CDR1 is LNHDA and CDR2 is SQIVND in the germline V gene (reference sequence). Trimming removed 4 bases from V and 0 bases from J; junction bases left unmatched: 0. In DNA, the CDR3 is TGTGCCAGTAGTACTAGCGGGAGCACAGATACGCAGTATTTT. Encoded protein: CASSTSGSTDTQYF. Complete variable domain (other parts from reference TRBV19 and TRBJ2-3): DGGITQSPKYLFRKEGQNVTLSCEQNLNHDAMYWYRQDPGQGLRLIYYSQIVNDFQKGDIAEGYSVSREKKESFPLTVTSAQKNPTAFYLCASSTSGSTDTQYFGPGTRLTVL.

This chain uses TRBV5-4 with TRBJ2-1, with a possible D match to TRBD1 (6 bases). Trimming removed 0 bases at V and 2 bases at J, with 12 bases between. CDR3 length: 16 amino acids. Germline V gene sequence: CDR1 SGHNT, CDR2 YYREEE (reference sequence). DNA of the CDR3: TGTGCCAGCAGCTTGGAGGTGGGGGCGGCCTACAATGAGCAGTTCTTC. This gives the protein CASSLEVGAAYNEQFF.

The chain combines TRBV28 with TRBJ2-5, with D possibly TRBD1 on 6 matching bases. With the DNA end fitting TRBJ2-7 better, the J assignment may be wrong. There are 12 residues in the CDR3. CDR1 and CDR2 from the germline V gene are MDHEN and SYDVKM. CDR3 amino acids: CASLQGPNEQYF. The CDR3 DNA reads TGTGCCAGCCTACAGGGTCCCAACGAGCAGTACTTC.

The V call is TRBV28, the J call TRBJ2-1, with D possibly TRBD2 on 6 matching bases. The V and J ends lost 5 bases and 4 bases respectively, with 18 bases between them. The germline CDR1 and CDR2 sequences are MDHEN and SYDVKM. The length of the CDR3 is 16 residues. The CDR3 protein is CASSPGGMTGYNEQFF. The DNA for the CDR3 is TGTGCCAGCAGTCCTGGGGGGATGACGGGGTACAATGAGCAGTTCTTC.

The V gene is TRBV6-4, the J gene TRBJ1-4; D is undetermined. The CDR3 has 11 residues. V lost 7 bases and J 7 bases, leaving 7 bases between the germline ends. Germline lookup yields CDR1 MRHNA and CDR2 SNTAGT. The CDR3: CASKSGEKLFF. CDR3 coding DNA: TGTGCCAGCAAATCGGGTGAAAAACTGTTTTTT.

V is TRBV6-5 and J is TRBJ2-7, with TRBD2 matching over 9 bases. With V trimmed by 8 bases and J by 5 bases, 7 bases remained unmatched. The CDR3 runs 13 residues. Germline CDR1 MNHEY, CDR2 SVGAGI. CDR3: CASGREGRHEQYF. The CDR3, as DNA: TGTGCCAGCGGGCGGGAGGGAAGGCACGAGCAGTACTTC.

The chain's CDR3 is CSVGSNMNTEAFF. In DNA, the CDR3 is TGCAGCGTTGGATCAAACATGAACACTGAAGCTTTCTTT. This rearrangement joins TRBV29-1 to TRBJ1-1; D ambiguous. The CDR3 runs to 13 residues. V was trimmed by 4 bases and J by 0 bases, leaving 9 bases between them. Germline CDR1 and CDR2: SQVTM and ANQGSEA.

This chain links TRBV2 with TRBJ2-5; 8 bases fit TRBD2. The CDR3 runs 14 residues. The junction had 15 bases not matched to a gene; V was cut back by 7 bases and J by 11 bases. Germline assignment: CDR1 SNHLY and CDR2 FYNNEI. The CDR3 coding sequence is TGTGCCAGCAAACCCGCCGCGGGGGGCGCAGAACAGTACTTC. Protein sequence: CASKPAAGGAEQYF.